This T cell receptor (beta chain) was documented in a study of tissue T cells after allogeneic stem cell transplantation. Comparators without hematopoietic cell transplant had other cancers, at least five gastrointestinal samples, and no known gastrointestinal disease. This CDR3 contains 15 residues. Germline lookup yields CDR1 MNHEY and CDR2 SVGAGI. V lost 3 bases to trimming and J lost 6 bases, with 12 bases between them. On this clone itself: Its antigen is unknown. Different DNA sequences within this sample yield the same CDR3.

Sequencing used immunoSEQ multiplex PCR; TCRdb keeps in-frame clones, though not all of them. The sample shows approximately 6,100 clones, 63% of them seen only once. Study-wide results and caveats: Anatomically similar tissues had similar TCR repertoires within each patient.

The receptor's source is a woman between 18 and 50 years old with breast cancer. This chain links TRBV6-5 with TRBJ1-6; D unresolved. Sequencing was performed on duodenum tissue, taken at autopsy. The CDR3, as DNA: TGTGCCAGCAGTTATGGCAGCTTTCTTAATTCACCCCTCCACTTT. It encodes CASSYGSFLNSPLHF.